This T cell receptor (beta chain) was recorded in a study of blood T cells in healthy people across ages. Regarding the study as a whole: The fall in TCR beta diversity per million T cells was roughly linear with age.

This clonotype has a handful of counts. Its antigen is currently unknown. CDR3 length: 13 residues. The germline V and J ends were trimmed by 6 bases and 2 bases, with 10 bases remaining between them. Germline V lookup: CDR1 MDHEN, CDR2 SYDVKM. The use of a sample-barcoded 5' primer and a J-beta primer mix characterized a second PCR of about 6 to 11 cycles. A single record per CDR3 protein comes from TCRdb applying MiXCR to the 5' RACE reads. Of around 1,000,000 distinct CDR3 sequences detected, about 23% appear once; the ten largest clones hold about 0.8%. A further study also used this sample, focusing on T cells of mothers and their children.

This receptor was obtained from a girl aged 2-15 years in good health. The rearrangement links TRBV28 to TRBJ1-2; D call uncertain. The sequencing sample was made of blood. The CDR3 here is CASSSNPNYGYTF. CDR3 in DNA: TGTGCCAGCAGCAGCAACCCAAACTATGGCTACACCTTC.